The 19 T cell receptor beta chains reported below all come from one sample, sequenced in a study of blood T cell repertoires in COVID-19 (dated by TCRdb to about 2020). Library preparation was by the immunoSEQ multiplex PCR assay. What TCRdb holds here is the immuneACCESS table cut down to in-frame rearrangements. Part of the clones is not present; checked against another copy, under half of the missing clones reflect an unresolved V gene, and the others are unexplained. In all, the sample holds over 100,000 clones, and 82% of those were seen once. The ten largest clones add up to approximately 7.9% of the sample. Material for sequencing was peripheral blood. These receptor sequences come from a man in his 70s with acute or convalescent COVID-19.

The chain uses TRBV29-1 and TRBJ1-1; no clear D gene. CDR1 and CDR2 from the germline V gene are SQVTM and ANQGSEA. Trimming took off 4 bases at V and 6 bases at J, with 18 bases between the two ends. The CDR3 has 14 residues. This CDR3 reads CSVVERAERAEAFF. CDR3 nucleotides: TGCAGCGTTGTGGAAAGGGCGGAGCGGGCTGAAGCTTTCTTT.

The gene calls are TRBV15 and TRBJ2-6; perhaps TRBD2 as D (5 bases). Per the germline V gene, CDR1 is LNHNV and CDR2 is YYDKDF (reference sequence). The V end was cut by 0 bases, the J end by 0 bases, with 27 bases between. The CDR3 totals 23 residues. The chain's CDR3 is CATSRDSRYPSEDGNSGANVLTF. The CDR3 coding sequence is TGTGCCACCAGCAGAGATTCGCGATATCCCTCGGAGGACGGTAACTCTGGGGCCAACGTCCTGACTTTC.

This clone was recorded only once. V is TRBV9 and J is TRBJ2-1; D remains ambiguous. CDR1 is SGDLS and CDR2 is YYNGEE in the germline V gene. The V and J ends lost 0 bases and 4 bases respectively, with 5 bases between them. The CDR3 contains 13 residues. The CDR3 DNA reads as TGTGCCAGCAGCGTAGCCCCATACAATGAGCAGTTCTTC. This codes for CASSVAPYNEQFF.

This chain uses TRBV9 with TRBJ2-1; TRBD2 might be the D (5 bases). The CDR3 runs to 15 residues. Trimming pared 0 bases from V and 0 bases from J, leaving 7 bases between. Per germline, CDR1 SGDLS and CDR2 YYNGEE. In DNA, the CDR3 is TGTGCCAGCAGCGTAGCAGCGGTCTCCTACAATGAGCAGTTCTTC. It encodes CASSVAAVSYNEQFF.

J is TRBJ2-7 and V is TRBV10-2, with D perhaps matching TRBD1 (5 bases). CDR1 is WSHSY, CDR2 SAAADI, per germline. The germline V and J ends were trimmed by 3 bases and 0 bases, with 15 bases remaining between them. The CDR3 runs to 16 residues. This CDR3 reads CASSDGHIQSSYEQYF. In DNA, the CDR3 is TGCGCCAGCAGTGATGGACACATACAATCCTCCTACGAGCAGTACTTC.

CDR3 nucleotide sequence: TGTGCCAGCAGTTACCGGACAGGATACTCTGGAAACACCATATATTTT. Translating it yields CASSYRTGYSGNTIYF. The chain couples TRBV6-5 to TRBJ1-3; 7 bases match TRBD1. Trimming cost V 2 bases and J 0 bases; bases outside gene matches: 4. CDR3 length equals 16 residues. Germline values: CDR1 MNHEY, CDR2 SVGAGI.

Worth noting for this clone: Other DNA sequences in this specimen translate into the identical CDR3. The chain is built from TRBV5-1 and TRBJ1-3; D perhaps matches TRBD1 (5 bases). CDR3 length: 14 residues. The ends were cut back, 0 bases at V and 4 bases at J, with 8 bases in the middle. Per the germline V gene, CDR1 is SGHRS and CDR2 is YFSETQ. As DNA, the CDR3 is TGCGCCAGCAGCTTGGCAGGGTACGGAAACACCATATATTTT. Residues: CASSLAGYGNTIYF.

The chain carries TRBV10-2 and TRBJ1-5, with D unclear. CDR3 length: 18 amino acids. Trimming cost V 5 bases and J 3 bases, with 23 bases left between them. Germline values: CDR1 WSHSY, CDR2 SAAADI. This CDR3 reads CASSPNYDGSANNQPQHF. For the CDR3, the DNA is TGCGCCAGCAGTCCAAACTACGACGGATCTGCAAACAATCAGCCCCAGCATTTT.

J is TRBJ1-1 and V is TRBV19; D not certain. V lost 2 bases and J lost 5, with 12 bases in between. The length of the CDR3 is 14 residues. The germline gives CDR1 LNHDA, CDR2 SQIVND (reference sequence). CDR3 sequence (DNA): TGTGCCAGTAGTATACGGGCGGGGAATACTGAAGCTTTCTTT. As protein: CASSIRAGNTEAFF.

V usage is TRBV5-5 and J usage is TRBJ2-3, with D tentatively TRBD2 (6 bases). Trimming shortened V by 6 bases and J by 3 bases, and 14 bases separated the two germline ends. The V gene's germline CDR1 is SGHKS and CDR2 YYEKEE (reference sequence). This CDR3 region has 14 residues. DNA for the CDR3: TGTGCCAGCACTTGGGGGAGCGGGACAGATACGCAGTATTTT. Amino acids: CASTWGSGTDTQYF.

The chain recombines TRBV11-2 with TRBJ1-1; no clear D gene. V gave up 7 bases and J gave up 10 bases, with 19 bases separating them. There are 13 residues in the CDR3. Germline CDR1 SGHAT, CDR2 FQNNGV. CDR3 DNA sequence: TGTGCCAGCACTTCCAAGGCGGGGTCTGCAGCTTTCTTT. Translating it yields CASTSKAGSAAFF.

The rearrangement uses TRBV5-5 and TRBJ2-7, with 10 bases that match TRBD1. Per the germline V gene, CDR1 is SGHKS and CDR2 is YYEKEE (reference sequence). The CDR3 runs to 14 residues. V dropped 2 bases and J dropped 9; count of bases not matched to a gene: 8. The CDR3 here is CASSFSGQGFGQYF. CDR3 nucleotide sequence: TGTGCCAGCAGCTTCTCGGGACAGGGGTTCGGGCAGTACTTC.

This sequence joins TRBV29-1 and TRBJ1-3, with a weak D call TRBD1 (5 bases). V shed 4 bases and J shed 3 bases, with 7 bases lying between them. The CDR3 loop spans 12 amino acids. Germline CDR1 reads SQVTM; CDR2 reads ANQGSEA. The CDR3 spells CSVGGNGNTIYF. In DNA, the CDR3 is TGCAGCGTTGGGGGCAATGGAAACACCATATATTTT.

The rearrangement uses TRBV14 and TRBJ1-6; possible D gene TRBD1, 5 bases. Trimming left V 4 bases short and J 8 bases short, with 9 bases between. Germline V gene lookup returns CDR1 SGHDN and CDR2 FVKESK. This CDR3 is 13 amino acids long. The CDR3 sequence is CASSRGLDSPLHF. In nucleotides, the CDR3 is TGTGCCAGCAGCCGGGGACTGGATTCACCCCTCCACTTT.

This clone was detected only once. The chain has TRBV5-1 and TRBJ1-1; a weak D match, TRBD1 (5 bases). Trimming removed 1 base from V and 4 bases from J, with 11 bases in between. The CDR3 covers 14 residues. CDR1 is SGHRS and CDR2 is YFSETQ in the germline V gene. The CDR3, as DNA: TGCGCCAGCAGCTTGTCAGGGTTGGGCACTGAAGCTTTCTTT. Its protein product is CASSLSGLGTEAFF. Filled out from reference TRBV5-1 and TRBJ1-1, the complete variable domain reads KAGVTQTPRYLIKTRGQQVTLSCSPISGHRSVSWYQQTPGQGLQFLFEYFSETQRNKGNFPGRFSGRQFSNSRSEMNVSTLELGDSALYLCASSLSGLGTEAFFGQGTRLTVV.

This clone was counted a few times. The CDR3 region is CATSDPSDSGGANTQYF. The CDR3 DNA sequence: TGTGCCACCAGTGATCCCTCTGACAGTGGGGGGGCAAATACGCAGTATTTT. This chain connects TRBV24-1 to TRBJ2-3; possibly TRBD2 for D (7 bases). V lost 3 bases to trimming and J lost 7 bases, with 22 bases between them. In germline, CDR1 is KGHDR, CDR2 SFDVKD. This CDR3 spans 17 amino acids.

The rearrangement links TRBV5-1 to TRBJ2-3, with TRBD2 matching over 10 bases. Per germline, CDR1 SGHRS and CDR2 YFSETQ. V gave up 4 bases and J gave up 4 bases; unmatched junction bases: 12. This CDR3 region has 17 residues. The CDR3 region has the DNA TGCGCCAGCAGCGCCTTTCCTAGCGGGAGTCAGCCAGATACGCAGTATTTT. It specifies CASSAFPSGSQPDTQYF.

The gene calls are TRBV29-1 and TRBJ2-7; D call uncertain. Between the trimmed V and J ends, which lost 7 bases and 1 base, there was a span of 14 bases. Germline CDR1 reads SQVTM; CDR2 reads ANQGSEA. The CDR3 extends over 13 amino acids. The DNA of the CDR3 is TGCAGCGCCCAAACCGACACTTCCTACGAGCAGTACTTC. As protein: CSAQTDTSYEQYF.

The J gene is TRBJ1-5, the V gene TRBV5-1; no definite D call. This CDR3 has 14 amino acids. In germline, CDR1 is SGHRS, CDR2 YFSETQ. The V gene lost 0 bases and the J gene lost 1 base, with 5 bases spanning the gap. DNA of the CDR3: TGCGCCAGCAGCTTGGGGGAGAGCAATCAGCCCCAGCATTTT. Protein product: CASSLGESNQPQHF.